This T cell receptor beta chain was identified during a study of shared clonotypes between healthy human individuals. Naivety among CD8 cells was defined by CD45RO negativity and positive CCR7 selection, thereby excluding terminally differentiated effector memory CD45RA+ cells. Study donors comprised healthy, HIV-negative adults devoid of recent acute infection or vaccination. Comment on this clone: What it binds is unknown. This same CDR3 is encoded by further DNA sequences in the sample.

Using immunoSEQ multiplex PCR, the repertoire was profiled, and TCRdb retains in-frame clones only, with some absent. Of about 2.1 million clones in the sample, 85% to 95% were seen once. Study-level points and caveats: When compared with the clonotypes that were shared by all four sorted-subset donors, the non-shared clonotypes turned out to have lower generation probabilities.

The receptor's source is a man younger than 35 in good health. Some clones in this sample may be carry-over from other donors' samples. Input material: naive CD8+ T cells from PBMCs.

DNA for the CDR3: TGTGCCAGCAGAACCGGGACAGGGACATATGGCTACACCTTC. Amino acids: CASRTGTGTYGYTF. The chain has TRBV6-5 and TRBJ1-2; 9 nucleotides match TRBD1. The V and J ends lost 6 bases and 5 bases, in that order; junction bases with no gene match: 7. This CDR3 has 14 amino acids. CDR1 and CDR2 from the germline V gene are MNHEY and SVGAGI.